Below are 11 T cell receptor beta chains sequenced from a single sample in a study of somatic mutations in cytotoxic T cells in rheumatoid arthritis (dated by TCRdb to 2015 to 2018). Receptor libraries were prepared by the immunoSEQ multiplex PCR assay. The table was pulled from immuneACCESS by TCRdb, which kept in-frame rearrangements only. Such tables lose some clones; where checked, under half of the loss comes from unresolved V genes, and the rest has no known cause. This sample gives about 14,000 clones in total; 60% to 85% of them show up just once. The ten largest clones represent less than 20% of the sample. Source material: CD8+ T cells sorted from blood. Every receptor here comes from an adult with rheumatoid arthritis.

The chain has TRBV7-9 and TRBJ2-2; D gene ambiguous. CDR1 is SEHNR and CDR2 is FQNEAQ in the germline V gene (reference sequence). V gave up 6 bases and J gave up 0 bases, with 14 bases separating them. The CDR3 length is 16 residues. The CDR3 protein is CASRTGVPPNTGELFF. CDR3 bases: TGTGCCAGCAGAACGGGCGTCCCCCCGAACACCGGGGAGCTGTTTTTT. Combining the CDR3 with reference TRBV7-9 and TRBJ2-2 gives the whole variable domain DTGVSQNPRHKITKRGQNVTFRCDPISEHNRLYWYRQTLGQGPEFLTYFQNEAQLEKSRLLSDRFSAERPKGSFSTLEIQRTEQGDSAMYLCASRTGVPPNTGELFFGEGSRLTVL.

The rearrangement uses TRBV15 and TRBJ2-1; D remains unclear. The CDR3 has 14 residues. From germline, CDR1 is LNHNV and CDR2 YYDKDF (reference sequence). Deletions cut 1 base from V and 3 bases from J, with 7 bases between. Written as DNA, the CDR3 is TGTGCCACCAGCAGAGTAGGGATCTACAATGAGCAGTTCTTC. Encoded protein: CATSRVGIYNEQFF.

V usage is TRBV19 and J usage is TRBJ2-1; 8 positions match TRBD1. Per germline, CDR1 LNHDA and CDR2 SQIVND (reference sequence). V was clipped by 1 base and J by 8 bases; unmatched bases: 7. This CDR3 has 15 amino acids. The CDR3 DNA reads TGTGCCAGTAGTATAGCCATCTTGGACAGGGATGAGCAGTTCTTC. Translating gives CASSIAILDRDEQFF.

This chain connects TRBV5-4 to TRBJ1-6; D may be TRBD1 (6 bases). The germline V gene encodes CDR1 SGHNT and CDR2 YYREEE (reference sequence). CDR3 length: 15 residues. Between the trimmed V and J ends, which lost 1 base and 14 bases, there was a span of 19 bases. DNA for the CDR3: TGTGCCAGCAGCTTGATCACAGGGCCCTCCAGGGCCCTCCACTTT. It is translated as CASSLITGPSRALHF.

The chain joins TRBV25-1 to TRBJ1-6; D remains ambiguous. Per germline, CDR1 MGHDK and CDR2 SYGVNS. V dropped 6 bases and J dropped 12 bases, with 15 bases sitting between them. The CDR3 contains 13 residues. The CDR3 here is CASRAGGVLPLHF. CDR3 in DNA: TGTGCCAGCAGGGCGGGCGGCGTCCTACCCCTCCACTTT.

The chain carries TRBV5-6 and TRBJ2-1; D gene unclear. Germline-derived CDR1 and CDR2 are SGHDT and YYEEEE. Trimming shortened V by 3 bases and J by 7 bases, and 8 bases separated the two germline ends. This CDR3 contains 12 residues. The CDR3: CASSSFWNEQFF. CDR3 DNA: TGTGCCAGCAGCTCTTTCTGGAATGAGCAGTTCTTC.

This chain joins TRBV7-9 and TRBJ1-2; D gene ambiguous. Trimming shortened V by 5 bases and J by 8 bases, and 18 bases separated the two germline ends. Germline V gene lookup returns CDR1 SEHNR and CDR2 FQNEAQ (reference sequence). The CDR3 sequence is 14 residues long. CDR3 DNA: TGTGCCAGCAGCCCCCGGGCTATCCGTGTCGGCTACACCTTC. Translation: CASSPRAIRVGYTF.

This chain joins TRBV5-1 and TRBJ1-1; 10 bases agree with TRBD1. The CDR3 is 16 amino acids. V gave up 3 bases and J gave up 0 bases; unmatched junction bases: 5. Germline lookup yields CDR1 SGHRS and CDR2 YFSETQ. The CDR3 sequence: CASSWGQGKLNTEAFF. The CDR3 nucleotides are TGCGCCAGCAGCTGGGGACAGGGGAAGTTGAACACTGAAGCTTTCTTT.

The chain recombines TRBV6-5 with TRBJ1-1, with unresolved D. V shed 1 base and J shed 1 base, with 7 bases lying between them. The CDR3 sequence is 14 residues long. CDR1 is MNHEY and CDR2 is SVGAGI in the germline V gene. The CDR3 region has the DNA TGTGCCAGCAGTTACTTGGGAGGGAACACTGAAGCTTTCTTT. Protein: CASSYLGGNTEAFF.

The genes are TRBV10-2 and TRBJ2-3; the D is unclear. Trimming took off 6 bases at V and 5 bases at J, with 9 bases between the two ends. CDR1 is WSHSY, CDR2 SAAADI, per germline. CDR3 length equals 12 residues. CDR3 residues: CASSPEVDTQYF. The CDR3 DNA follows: TGCGCCAGCAGCCCTGAAGTAGATACGCAGTATTTT.

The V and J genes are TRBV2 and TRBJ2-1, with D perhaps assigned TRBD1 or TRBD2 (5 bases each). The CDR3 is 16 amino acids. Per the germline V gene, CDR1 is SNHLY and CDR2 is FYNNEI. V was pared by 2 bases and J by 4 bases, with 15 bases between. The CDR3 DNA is TGTGCCAGCAGTGAAATCGATCGGGGCAGATACAATGAGCAGTTCTTC. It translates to CASSEIDRGRYNEQFF.